Detailed here is one T cell receptor beta chain. No cognate antigen has been identified for it. Per-base quality was not reported, and no clone a single base away is much larger than it. Interpreted using the paper, the time point label stands for: about 28 days (+/-7) after the second vaccine dose. AZD1222 recipients given second doses at about 4 weeks or at about 12 weeks were pooled, since spike-specific TCR depth and breadth were not found to differ between the two schedules. Vaccinee samples were obtained from the UK trials COV001 and COV002, which included a single-blind randomized controlled phase 2/3 trial of AZD1222 (ChAdOx1 nCoV-19) in healthy adults. For TCRbeta chain sequencing, PBMC samples from trial participants were taken at day 0 and at day 28 after the second dose. The CDR3 regions of human TCRbeta chains were analyzed by immunosequencing. Regarding the original processing steps: Repertoire TCRs were matched against a reference library of SARS-CoV-2-specific TCRs generated with the MIRA antigen-specificity platform. Breadth meant the fraction of unique TCRs that were SARS-CoV-2-associated, whereas depth meant the fraction of total T cells that were SARS-CoV-2-associated. Using the MIRA data, each spike-specific TCR was assigned both to the spike region to which the TCR was reactive and to a CD4 or CD8 class. Log10-transformed breadth and depth values were compared by one-way ANOVA with Sidak's multiple comparisons tests. TCRdb retrieved this table from immuneACCESS and kept in-frame rearrangements only. Not all clones are present; in checked studies, unresolved V genes account for under half, and no reason is known for the remainder. V, J and clone size are taken as reported in that table, and D and trimming were inferred from the DNA itself. The sample contains some 120,000 clones, around 94% of them found a single time. The ten most abundant clones make up more than 1.5% of the sample.

The sample belongs to a study of T cell responses to AZD1222 COVID-19 vaccine listed by TCRdb under 2021. Study-wide context: A total of 230 to 250 trial participants underwent TCR sequencing, of whom 200 to 220 had received two doses of AZD1222 and some 25 had received two doses of the MenACWY control vaccine. Trial participants were enrolled into age subgroups of 18-55, 56-69 and 70-plus years, which contained about 150, 28 and 57 TCR-sequenced participants, respectively. The investigation overall reported the following: A significant rise in spike-specific TCR breadth and depth was observed after two AZD1222 doses relative to day 0 and relative to MenACWY recipients. Reportedly, almost half of the unique spike-specific TCRs recognized epitopes lying outside the regions that are mutated in the B.1.351 and B.1.1.7 variants. Only five or six AZD1222 recipients were SARS-CoV-2 seropositive at baseline, limiting conclusions about previously exposed vaccinees. In the small 56-69-year group, the increase in depth fell short of significance, most likely because of low power. Participants were mostly white British and included more females than males, and it was suggested by the authors that clonal diversity may have been underestimated. Vaccine-associated CD4 TCRs spanned the whole spike protein, with dominant responses in regions 160-218 and 743-854. No day 14 peak-response samples were available, so repertoires were characterized only after the peak T cell response.

Based on the germline V gene (reference sequence), the CDR1 and CDR2 sequences are LNHDA and SQIVND. V is reduced by 3 bases and J by 3 bases, leaving a spacing of 11 bases between them. CDR3 length: 15 amino acids, cysteine to phenylalanine. Just CDR3 DNA is preserved here, 45 bases in frame from base 1. Here the sequenced sample was peripheral blood, taken 28 days after the second AZD1222 dose. This clonotype originated in an adult who received the AZD1222 COVID-19 vaccine. The chain was built from TRBV19 and TRBJ1-4; 5 matching bases give a weak D call of TRBD1. Here is the DNA: TGTGCCAGTAGTATTGAGGTACAGGCTAATGAAAAACTGTTTTTT. This codes for CASSIEVQANEKLFF.